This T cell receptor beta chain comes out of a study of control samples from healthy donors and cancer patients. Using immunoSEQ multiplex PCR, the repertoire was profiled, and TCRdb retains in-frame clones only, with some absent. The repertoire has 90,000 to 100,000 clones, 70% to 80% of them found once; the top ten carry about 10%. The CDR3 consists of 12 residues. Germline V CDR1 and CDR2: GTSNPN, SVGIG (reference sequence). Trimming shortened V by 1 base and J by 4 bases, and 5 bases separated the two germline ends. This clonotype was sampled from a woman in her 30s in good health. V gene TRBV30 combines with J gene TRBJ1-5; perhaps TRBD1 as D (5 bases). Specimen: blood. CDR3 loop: CAWSGQNQPQHF. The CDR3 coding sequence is TGTGCCTGGAGTGGACAGAATCAGCCCCAGCATTTT.